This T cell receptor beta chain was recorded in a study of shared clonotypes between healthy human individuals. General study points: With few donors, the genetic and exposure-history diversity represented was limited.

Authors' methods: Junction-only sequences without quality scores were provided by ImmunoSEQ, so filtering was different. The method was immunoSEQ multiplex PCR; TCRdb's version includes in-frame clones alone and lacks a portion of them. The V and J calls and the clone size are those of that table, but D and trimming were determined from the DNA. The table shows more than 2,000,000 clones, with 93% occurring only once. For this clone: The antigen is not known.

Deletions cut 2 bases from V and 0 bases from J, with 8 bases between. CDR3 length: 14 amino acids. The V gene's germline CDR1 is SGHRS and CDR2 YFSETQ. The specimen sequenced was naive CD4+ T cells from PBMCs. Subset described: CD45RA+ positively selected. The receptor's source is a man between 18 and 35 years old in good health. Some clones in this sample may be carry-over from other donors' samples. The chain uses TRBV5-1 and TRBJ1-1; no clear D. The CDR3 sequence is CASSFSHMNTEAFF. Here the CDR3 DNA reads TGCGCCAGCAGCTTTAGCCACATGAACACTGAAGCTTTCTTT.